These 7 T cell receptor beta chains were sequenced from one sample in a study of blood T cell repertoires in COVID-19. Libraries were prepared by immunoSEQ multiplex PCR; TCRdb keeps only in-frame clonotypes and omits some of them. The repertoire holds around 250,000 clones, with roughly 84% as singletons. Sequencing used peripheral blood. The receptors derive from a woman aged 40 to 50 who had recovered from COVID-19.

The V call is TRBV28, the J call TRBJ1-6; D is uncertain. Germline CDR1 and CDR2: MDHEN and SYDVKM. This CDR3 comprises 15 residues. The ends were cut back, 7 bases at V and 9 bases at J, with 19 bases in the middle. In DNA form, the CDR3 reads TGTGCCAGCACCGTACATTACTTACAGACTTCACCCCTCCACTTT. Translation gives CASTVHYLQTSPLHF.

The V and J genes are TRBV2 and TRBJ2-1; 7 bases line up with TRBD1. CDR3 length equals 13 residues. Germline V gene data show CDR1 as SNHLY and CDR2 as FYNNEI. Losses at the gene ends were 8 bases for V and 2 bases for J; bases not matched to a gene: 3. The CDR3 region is CASGQETYNEQFF. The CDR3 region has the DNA TGTGCCAGCGGACAGGAGACCTACAATGAGCAGTTCTTC.

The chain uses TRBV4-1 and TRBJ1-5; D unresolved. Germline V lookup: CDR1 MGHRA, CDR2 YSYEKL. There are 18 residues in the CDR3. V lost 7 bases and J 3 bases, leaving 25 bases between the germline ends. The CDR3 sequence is CASTSGGQGPIPNQPQHF. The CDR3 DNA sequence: TGCGCCAGCACCTCGGGAGGCCAAGGGCCGATTCCCAATCAGCCCCAGCATTTT.

Here the CDR3 reads CASSQDQPGSNGYTF. CDR3 sequence (DNA): TGTGCCAGCAGCCAAGATCAACCAGGGTCAAATGGCTACACCTTC. This chain links TRBV3-1 (or the pseudogene TRBV3-2) with TRBJ1-2; TRBD1 is a possible D gene (5 bases). Per germline, CDR1 LGHDT and CDR2 YNNKEL (reference sequence). CDR3 length equals 15 residues. Trimming shortened V by 0 bases and J by 6 bases, and 14 bases separated the two germline ends.

The chain's CDR3 is CASSHRTESYEQYF. The CDR3 DNA reads as TGTGCCAGCAGCCACCGGACAGAGTCCTACGAGCAGTACTTC. The chain joins TRBV3-1 (or the pseudogene TRBV3-2) to TRBJ2-7, with a weak D call TRBD1 (6 bases). The germline V gene has CDR1 LGHDT and CDR2 YNNKEL (reference sequence). CDR3 length: 14 residues. V was pared by 3 bases and J by 1 base, with 10 bases between.

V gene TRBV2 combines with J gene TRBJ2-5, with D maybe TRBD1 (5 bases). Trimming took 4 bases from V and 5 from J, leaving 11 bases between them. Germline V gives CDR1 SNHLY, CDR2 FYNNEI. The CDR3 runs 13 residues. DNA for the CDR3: TGTGCCAGCAGTGTTTTGGGGCTGGAGACCCAGTACTTC. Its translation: CASSVLGLETQYF. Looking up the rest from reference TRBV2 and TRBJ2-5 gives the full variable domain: EPEVTQTPSHQVTQMGQEVILRCVPISNHLYFYWYRQILGQKVEFLVSFYNNEISEKSEIFDDQFSVERPDGSNFTLKIRSTKLEDSAMYFCASSVLGLETQYFGPGTRLLVL.

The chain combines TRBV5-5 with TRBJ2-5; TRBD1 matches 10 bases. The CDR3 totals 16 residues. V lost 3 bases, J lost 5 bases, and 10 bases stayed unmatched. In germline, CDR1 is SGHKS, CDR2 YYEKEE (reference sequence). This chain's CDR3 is CASSSRTGGKGETQYF. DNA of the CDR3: TGTGCCAGCAGCTCGAGGACAGGGGGAAAAGGGGAGACCCAGTACTTC.